The T cell receptor (beta chain) described here comes from a study of blood T cell repertoires in COVID-19. Study as a whole: Samples representing acute and convalescent COVID-19 were sourced from the United States, Italy and Spain. PBMCs, B-cell-depleted T cells, or T cells provided the cDNA or gDNA that made up the material.

Trimming removed 3 bases from V and 4 bases from J, with 22 bases in between. CDR3 length: 19 amino acids. The germline CDR1 and CDR2 sequences are MGHRA and YSYEKL. Original processing methods: Amplification of reference gene primers provided the estimated nucleated cell counts. Assay used: immunoSEQ multiplex PCR; TCRdb lists only in-frame clones, some missing. That table furnishes V, J and clone size, whereas the DNA furnished D and trimming. The sample lists 410,000 or so clones; around 89% were seen once. This chain joins TRBV4-1 and TRBJ2-6, with TRBD1 as a possible D gene (6 bases). What was sequenced was peripheral blood. The TCR originated in a woman in her 40s with COVID-19, enrolled during active disease. The CDR3 nucleotides read TGCGCCAGCAGCCACTGGGGCAGGGGCGGCAGATCGGGGGCCAACGTCCTGACTTTC. This translates into CASSHWGRGGRSGANVLTF.